This T cell receptor (beta chain) was obtained from a study of identical twins. A word on this clonotype: Its specificity is not known.

General observations from the study: Weaker excess sharing between twins was seen in beta out-of-frame sequences. Monozygotic twins shared more out-of-frame TCR alpha than recombination models predicted.

A universal primer site arose from template switching, and cDNA bore unique molecular identifiers. MiXCR, applied by TCRdb to the 5' RACE reads, yields one record per CDR3 protein. Among 1.5 million to 2 million distinct CDR3 sequences listed, around 33% were seen once. Only healthy Caucasians were enrolled as donors. The TCR sequence derives from a newborn girl in good health. The sequenced material came from cord blood.

The chain's CDR3 is CASSVGGDFNTEAFF. CDR3 nucleotide sequence: TGTGCCAGCAGTGTGGGAGGGGACTTTAACACTGAAGCTTTCTTT. This sequence joins TRBV6-1 and TRBJ1-1; D is perhaps TRBD1 (5 bases). CDR3 length equals 15 residues. V was shortened by 4 bases and J by 2 bases, with 14 bases between the two germline ends. Per the germline V gene, CDR1 is MNHNS and CDR2 is SASEGT.